The rows below give T cell receptor beta chains drawn from one sample of a study of cytomegalovirus exposure and HLA in healthy donors. The assay was immunoSEQ multiplex PCR, and TCRdb's table has in-frame clones only and misses some. This sample carries around 150,000 clones, with under 2.5% going to the ten biggest clones. Sequencing was performed on PBMCs. The receptors come from a man younger than 40 in good health and CMV-seronegative. The CDR3 runs from the conserved cysteine through the conserved F or W. A D gene is named only where the DNA matches it firmly.

>TRBV30|TRBJ2-7|TRBD1
TGTGCCTGGACGGGGACAGAAAGCTCCTACGAGCAGTACTTC
CAWTGTESSYEQYF
>TRBV5-1|TRBJ2-1|TRBD2
TGCGCCAGCAGCCGGGGCCTGGCGGGAGGGACCTACAATGAGCAGTTCTTC
CASSRGLAGGTYNEQFF
>TRBV6-1|TRBJ1-4|.
TGTGCCAGCAGTGAAGTTGCAGGGGAAGGGAATGAAAAACTGTTTTTT
CASSEVAGEGNEKLFF
>TRBV5-4|TRBJ2-7|TRBD2
TGTGCCAGCAGCTCTTCTAGCGGGAGTGAGGAGCAGTACTTC
CASSSSSGSEEQYF
>TRBV10-1|TRBJ2-1|TRBD2
TGCGCCAGCAGTGAGTCCGGGACTAGCAGAACCTACAATGAGCAGTTCTTC
CASSESGTSRTYNEQFF
>TRBV7-6|TRBJ1-4|.
TGTGCCAGCAGCCCTACCGCAACTAATGAAAAACTGTTTTTT
CASSPTATNEKLFF
>TRBV7-9|TRBJ2-7|.
TGTGCCAGCAGCACCGGGCAGGGGATCGAGCAGTACTTC
CASSTGQGIEQYF
>TRBV12-5|TRBJ2-2|TRBD2
TGTGCTAGTGCCCCGCCGGGACTAGCGGAGCCGAACACCGGGGAGCTGTTTTTT
CASAPPGLAEPNTGELFF
>TRBV2|TRBJ1-1|.
TGTGCCAGCAGTGAAGGCAGGGGATCGACTGAAGCTTTCTTT
CASSEGRGSTEAFF
>TRBV28|TRBJ2-1|.
TGTGCCAGCAGGGCCAGGTCCTACAATGAGCAGTTCTTC
CASRARSYNEQFF
>TRBV5-4|TRBJ2-1|TRBD2
TGTGCCAGCAGGGCACCGGGACTAGCGGTATACAATGAGCAGTTCTTC
CASRAPGLAVYNEQFF
>TRBV6-4|TRBJ1-5|.
TGTGCCAGCAGTCGGACAGTAAGCAATCAGCCCCAGCATTTT
CASSRTVSNQPQHF
>TRBV5-4|TRBJ2-7|.
TGTGCCAGCAGCGCCGTGGGGGCATCCTCCTACGAGCAGTACTTC
CASSAVGASSYEQYF
>TRBV7-2|TRBJ1-3|TRBD1
TGTGCCAGCAGCCAGGGACAGGCCCTTGGGGGAAACACCATATATTTT
CASSQGQALGGNTIYF
>TRBV7-8|TRBJ2-1|TRBD2
TGTGCCAGCAGCCCTCGATTACTAGCGGGGTACAATGAGCAGTTCTTC
CASSPRLLAGYNEQFF
>TRBV5-4|TRBJ1-4|.
TGTGCCAGCAGCTTGGAACTGGCAACTAATGAAAAACTGTTTTTT
CASSLELATNEKLFF
>TRBV29-1|TRBJ1-1|.
TGCAGCGTAGCCGGGACACAAATGAACACTGAAGCTTTCTTT
CSVAGTQMNTEAFF
>TRBV18|TRBJ1-1|TRBD1
TGTGCCAGCTCACCACGACGAGACAGGGATGGTGCTGAAGCTTTCTTT
CASSPRRDRDGAEAFF
>TRBV25-1|TRBJ1-1|.
TGTGCCAGCAGTGGACAGGAGAACACTGAAGCTTTCTTT
CASSGQENTEAFF
>TRBV2|TRBJ1-3|.
TGTGCCAGCAGTGTGAGGGGGACCTCTGGAAACACCATATATTTT
CASSVRGTSGNTIYF
>TRBV4-2|TRBJ2-7|.
TGTGCCAGCAGCCAAGATAGCCAAAACTCCTACGAGCAGTACTTC
CASSQDSQNSYEQYF
>TRBV6-6|TRBJ2-1|.
TGTGCCAGCAGTCGGAGCCTTACGGACAATGAGCAGTTCTTC
CASSRSLTDNEQFF
>TRBV7-8|TRBJ2-2|TRBD1
TGTGCCAGCAGCCCTCGACAGGGTTGGGGGGAGCTGTTTTTT
CASSPRQGWGELFF
>TRBV5-4|TRBJ1-1|.
TGTGCCAGCAGCTTCTGGACAGTGGGGACTGAAGCTTTCTTT
CASSFWTVGTEAFF
>TRBV5-1|TRBJ1-2|TRBD1
TGCGCCAGCAGCGTTCTGGGGACAGGGGGTTATGGCTACACCTTC
CASSVLGTGGYGYTF
>TRBV5-1|TRBJ2-7|.
TGCGCCAGCAGCGGTCAGGGACAAACTCTGCAGTACTTC
CASSGQGQTLQYF
>TRBV4-3|TRBJ2-3|.
TGCGCCAGCAGCCAAGATCTGGCGGGTAGCACAGATACGCAGTATTTT
CASSQDLAGSTDTQYF